This TCR beta chain emerged from a study of blood T cell repertoires in COVID-19. Study overall: T cells, B-cell-depleted T cells, or PBMCs provided the cDNA or gDNA that served as material.

This clone appeared a few times. Assay: immunoSEQ multiplex PCR; the TCRdb copy retains only in-frame clones and omits some. The sample shows more than 200,000 clones, more than 85% of them seen only once. The CDR3 is 15 amino acids. Germline CDR1 reads SGHRS; CDR2 reads YFSETQ. V was pared by 3 bases and J by 1 base, with 6 bases of the junction left unmatched. The clonotype was recovered from a woman aged 50 to 65 with COVID-19, enrolled during active disease. Sequenced: peripheral blood. The genes are TRBV5-1 and TRBJ1-1; 7 nucleotides match TRBD1. Here the CDR3 DNA reads TGCGCCAGCAGCTCGAGACAGGGAAGGAACACTGAAGCTTTCTTT. This encodes CASSSRQGRNTEAFF.